This TCR beta chain originates from a study of T cell responses to AZD1222 COVID-19 vaccine. Study findings and constraints: No repertoire was sampled before or during the peak T cell response, only after it.

The data were produced by immunoSEQ multiplex PCR, yet TCRdb's version contains in-frame clones alone and is incomplete. The profile shows approximately 140,000 clones, 91% of them singletons. The CDR3 loop spans 13 amino acids. The ends were cut back, 1 base at V and 5 bases at J, with 6 bases in the middle. Germline CDR1 and CDR2: SGHAT and FQDESV (reference sequence). Worth noting for this clone: The antigen is undetermined.

The sample here was peripheral blood, taken 28 days after the second dose of the MenACWY control vaccine. J is TRBJ1-5 and V is TRBV11-1; D remains unclear. The source is an adult who received the MenACWY meningococcal vaccine as a control. The chain's CDR3 is CASSLERDQPQHF. For the CDR3, the DNA is TGTGCCAGCAGCTTAGAAAGGGATCAGCCCCAGCATTTT.